The rows below give T cell receptor beta chains drawn from one sample of a study of blood T cell repertoires in COVID-19. The protocol was immunoSEQ multiplex PCR, while the TCRdb copy is restricted to in-frame clones and leaves out a portion. The sample lists approximately 180,000 clones, approximately 78% occurring once. The sequenced material came from PBMCs or T cells enriched from blood (not recorded which). The receptors originated from a woman in her fifties or sixties who had recovered from COVID-19. CDR3s include the opening cysteine and the closing phenylalanine or tryptophan. Fields, in order: V gene, D gene, clone size, J gene, CDR3 DNA, CDR3 protein. A D gene is named only where the DNA matches it firmly. Size is omitted from some rows. Given values are once, few, many or a class for expanded clones.

v_call: TRBV30
d_call: NA
clone_size: once
j_call: TRBJ1-6
cdr3_nt: TGTGCCTGGAGTGGGTACAGCTCCTATAATTCACCCCTCCACTTT
cdr3_aa: CAWSGYSSYNSPLHF

v_call: TRBV4-3
d_call: TRBD2
clone_size: NA
j_call: TRBJ2-3
cdr3_nt: TGCGCCAGCAGCCAAGATCAAGCGGGAGGGGGGGATACGCAGTATTTT
cdr3_aa: CASSQDQAGGGDTQYF

v_call: TRBV11-2
d_call: TRBD2
clone_size: NA
j_call: TRBJ2-1
cdr3_nt: TGTGCCAGCAGCCCAGTCGGCGGGAGGACCTACAATGAGCAGTTCTTC
cdr3_aa: CASSPVGGRTYNEQFF

v_call: TRBV7-9
d_call: TRBD2
clone_size: NA
j_call: TRBJ2-1
cdr3_nt: TGTGCCAGCAGCCCCCCCGGGACTAGCGGAAATGAGCAGTTCTTC
cdr3_aa: CASSPPGTSGNEQFF

v_call: TRBV28
d_call: TRBD2
clone_size: NA
j_call: TRBJ2-7
cdr3_nt: TGTGCCAGCAGTTCCGAAGGACTAGCGGATTCCTACGAGCAGTACTTC
cdr3_aa: CASSSEGLADSYEQYF

v_call: TRBV19
d_call: TRBD1
clone_size: NA
j_call: TRBJ1-6
cdr3_nt: TGTGCCAGTAGGATAACAGGGGAATCACCCCTCCACTTT
cdr3_aa: CASRITGESPLHF

v_call: TRBV3-1/TRBV3-2
d_call: TRBD2
clone_size: NA
j_call: TRBJ2-3
cdr3_nt: TGTGCCAGCAGCCAACGGGGGGGAGGGTTCACAGATACGCAGTATTTT
cdr3_aa: CASSQRGGGFTDTQYF

v_call: TRBV7-7
d_call: NA
clone_size: NA
j_call: TRBJ2-7
cdr3_nt: TGTGCCAGCAGCTTTAGCTCCGACGGTGAGCAGTACTTC
cdr3_aa: CASSFSSDGEQYF

v_call: TRBV3-1/TRBV3-2
d_call: TRBD1
clone_size: NA
j_call: TRBJ1-2
cdr3_nt: TGTGCCAGCAGCCAGGACAGGGGCTATGGCTACACCTTC
cdr3_aa: CASSQDRGYGYTF

v_call: TRBV18
d_call: TRBD1
clone_size: NA
j_call: TRBJ1-1
cdr3_nt: TGTGCCAGCTCACAAGCAGGACAGGGGATGAACACTGAAGCTTTCTTT
cdr3_aa: CASSQAGQGMNTEAFF

v_call: TRBV18
d_call: NA
clone_size: NA
j_call: TRBJ1-1
cdr3_nt: TGTGCCAGCTCCCCGGACACTGAAGCTTTCTTT
cdr3_aa: CASSPDTEAFF

v_call: TRBV6-5
d_call: TRBD2
clone_size: NA
j_call: TRBJ2-7
cdr3_nt: TGTGCCAGCAGACCGGACACGGGAGGGGGTTACGAGCAGTACTTC
cdr3_aa: CASRPDTGGGYEQYF

v_call: TRBV6-1
d_call: NA
clone_size: NA
j_call: TRBJ1-6
cdr3_nt: TGTGCCAGCAGTTCAACAGGGCCCCCTGAGTCACCCCTCCACTTT
cdr3_aa: CASSSTGPPESPLHF

v_call: TRBV20-1
d_call: NA
clone_size: NA
j_call: TRBJ1-1
cdr3_nt: TGCAGTGCTGGGGAGGTAGAAGCTTTCTTT
cdr3_aa: CSAGEVEAFF

v_call: TRBV7-2
d_call: NA
clone_size: NA
j_call: TRBJ1-6
cdr3_nt: TGTGCCAGCAGCCTTAATTCACCCCTCCACTTT
cdr3_aa: CASSLNSPLHF

v_call: TRBV12-3/TRBV12-4
d_call: NA
clone_size: NA
j_call: TRBJ2-7
cdr3_nt: TGTGCCAGCAGTTTAGTTCCTTCCTACGAGCAGTACTTC
cdr3_aa: CASSLVPSYEQYF

v_call: TRBV7-8
d_call: TRBD1
clone_size: once
j_call: TRBJ1-1
cdr3_nt: TGTGCCAGCAGCCCGCACAGGGGGCTTCTCTTT
cdr3_aa: CASSPHRGLLF

v_call: TRBV11-3
d_call: TRBD2
clone_size: NA
j_call: TRBJ2-1
cdr3_nt: TGTGCCAGCAGCAAATCTAGCGGACCCTACAATGAGCAGTTCTTC
cdr3_aa: CASSKSSGPYNEQFF

v_call: TRBV28
d_call: NA
clone_size: NA
j_call: TRBJ1-5
cdr3_nt: TGTGCCAGCAGTTATTCGGGGTTTAGCAATCAGCCCCAGCATTTT
cdr3_aa: CASSYSGFSNQPQHF

v_call: TRBV19
d_call: TRBD2
clone_size: once
j_call: TRBJ2-3
cdr3_nt: TGTGCCAGTAGTCTAACGACTAGCGGGATTGCAGATACGCAGTATTTT
cdr3_aa: CASSLTTSGIADTQYF

v_call: TRBV5-1
d_call: TRBD1
clone_size: NA
j_call: TRBJ1-1
cdr3_nt: TGCGCCAGCAGCTTGGAAGCGGGACAGGGAAATACTGAAGCTTTCTTT
cdr3_aa: CASSLEAGQGNTEAFF

v_call: TRBV28
d_call: NA
clone_size: NA
j_call: TRBJ1-5
cdr3_nt: TGTGCCAGCAGTTTTCCCTGGGGGGTCGATAGCAATCAGCCCCAGCATTTT
cdr3_aa: CASSFPWGVDSNQPQHF

v_call: TRBV19
d_call: NA
clone_size: NA
j_call: TRBJ1-1
cdr3_nt: TGTGCCAGCGGCCGGGGGGGCGAGAACACTGAAGCTTTCTTT
cdr3_aa: CASGRGGENTEAFF

v_call: TRBV5-1
d_call: NA
clone_size: NA
j_call: TRBJ1-6
cdr3_nt: TGCGCCAGCAGCTTGGCGGGGGGAAATTATTCACCCCTCCACTTT
cdr3_aa: CASSLAGGNYSPLHF

v_call: TRBV9
d_call: NA
clone_size: NA
j_call: TRBJ1-5
cdr3_nt: TGTGCCAGCAGCGTAGGGCAGGGGCTAGGGGAGCCCCAGCATTTT
cdr3_aa: CASSVGQGLGEPQHF

v_call: TRBV28
d_call: NA
clone_size: few
j_call: TRBJ1-2
cdr3_nt: TGTGCCAGCAGTTCAGGGCCCCCCAACTATGGCTACACCTTC
cdr3_aa: CASSSGPPNYGYTF

v_call: TRBV19
d_call: NA
clone_size: NA
j_call: TRBJ1-1
cdr3_nt: TGTGCCAGTAGTCCACAGGGTGTAAGGAACACTGAAGCTTTCTTT
cdr3_aa: CASSPQGVRNTEAFF

v_call: TRBV6-2/TRBV6-3
d_call: NA
clone_size: NA
j_call: TRBJ2-5
cdr3_nt: TGTGCCAGCAGTTACGGCGGGGCAGGTCAAGAGACCCAGTACTTC
cdr3_aa: CASSYGGAGQETQYF

v_call: TRBV19
d_call: NA
clone_size: NA
j_call: TRBJ2-5
cdr3_nt: TGTGCCAGTAGCCAGGAGGGGAGGGAGACCCAGTACTTC
cdr3_aa: CASSQEGRETQYF

v_call: TRBV18
d_call: NA
clone_size: NA
j_call: TRBJ1-2
cdr3_nt: TGTGCCAGCTCCGGGACAAGCGTACAAAGTAACTATGGCTACACCTTC
cdr3_aa: CASSGTSVQSNYGYTF

v_call: TRBV6-1
d_call: TRBD1
clone_size: NA
j_call: TRBJ2-1
cdr3_nt: TGTGCCAGCAGTGCCGGCCGCGGGACAGGGTCGAATGAGCAGTTCTTC
cdr3_aa: CASSAGRGTGSNEQFF

v_call: TRBV5-8
d_call: TRBD1
clone_size: NA
j_call: TRBJ1-1
cdr3_nt: TGTGCCAGCAGCCGACAGGGCCGCACTGAAGCTTTCTTT
cdr3_aa: CASSRQGRTEAFF

v_call: TRBV6-5
d_call: NA
clone_size: NA
j_call: TRBJ2-2
cdr3_nt: TGTGCCAGCAGTTGGGTCCCGGAGTCCGGGGAGCTGTTTTTT
cdr3_aa: CASSWVPESGELFF

v_call: TRBV7-9
d_call: NA
clone_size: NA
j_call: TRBJ2-2
cdr3_nt: TGTGCCAGCAGCTTTTTAAGCGGGTCCGTGAACGGGGAGCTGTTTTTT
cdr3_aa: CASSFLSGSVNGELFF

v_call: TRBV3-1/TRBV3-2
d_call: TRBD1
clone_size: few
j_call: TRBJ2-1
cdr3_nt: TGTGCCAGCAGCTACCGGACAGGGGGTGGGTACAATGAGCAGTTCTTC
cdr3_aa: CASSYRTGGGYNEQFF

v_call: TRBV4-2
d_call: NA
clone_size: NA
j_call: TRBJ2-1
cdr3_nt: TGTGCCAGTACGACGGGATCCTCCTACAATGAGCAGTTCTTC
cdr3_aa: CASTTGSSYNEQFF

v_call: TRBV2
d_call: TRBD1
clone_size: few
j_call: TRBJ1-1
cdr3_nt: TGTGCCAGCAGGGAAGACAGGGGGCAGGGTGCTTTCTTT
cdr3_aa: CASREDRGQGAFF

v_call: TRBV28
d_call: TRBD2
clone_size: NA
j_call: TRBJ2-7
cdr3_nt: TGTGCCAGTTTTAGCGGGAGGGCCTGGGAGCAGTACTTC
cdr3_aa: CASFSGRAWEQYF

v_call: TRBV7-9
d_call: TRBD2
clone_size: once
j_call: TRBJ2-5
cdr3_nt: TGTGCCAGCAGCTCCGTTGCGGTTATAGGACTAGCGGGAGGAGAGACCCAGTACTTC
cdr3_aa: CASSSVAVIGLAGGETQYF

v_call: TRBV12-3/TRBV12-4
d_call: NA
clone_size: NA
j_call: TRBJ2-1
cdr3_nt: TGTGCCAGCAGTTTCAGGTCTGAACAGTTCTTC
cdr3_aa: CASSFRSEQFF

v_call: TRBV27
d_call: TRBD2
clone_size: NA
j_call: TRBJ2-2
cdr3_nt: TGTGCCAGCCTCTCACTTACACTAGCGGGAGCCGGGGAGCTGTTTTTT
cdr3_aa: CASLSLTLAGAGELFF

v_call: TRBV5-1
d_call: TRBD2
clone_size: once
j_call: TRBJ2-1
cdr3_nt: TGCGCCAGCAGCCCTTACCCTAGCGGCAATGAGCAGTTCTTC
cdr3_aa: CASSPYPSGNEQFF

v_call: TRBV5-6
d_call: TRBD1
clone_size: NA
j_call: TRBJ2-4
cdr3_nt: TGTGCCAGCAGAAGGACAGGGGGCAGTGAGACCAAAAACATTCAGTACTTC
cdr3_aa: CASRRTGGSETKNIQYF